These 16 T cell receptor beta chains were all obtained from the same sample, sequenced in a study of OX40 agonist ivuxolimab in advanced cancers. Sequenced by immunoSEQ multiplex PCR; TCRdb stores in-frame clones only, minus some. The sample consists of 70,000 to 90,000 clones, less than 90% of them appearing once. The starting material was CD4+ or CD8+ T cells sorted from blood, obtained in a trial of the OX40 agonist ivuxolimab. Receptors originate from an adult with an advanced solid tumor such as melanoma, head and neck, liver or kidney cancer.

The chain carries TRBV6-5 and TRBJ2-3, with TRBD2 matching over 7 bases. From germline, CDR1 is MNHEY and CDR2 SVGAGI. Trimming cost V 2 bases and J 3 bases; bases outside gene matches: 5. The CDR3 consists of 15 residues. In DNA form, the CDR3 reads TGTGCCAGCAGTTACGTGGGAGGGCCGACAGATACGCAGTATTTT. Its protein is CASSYVGGPTDTQYF.

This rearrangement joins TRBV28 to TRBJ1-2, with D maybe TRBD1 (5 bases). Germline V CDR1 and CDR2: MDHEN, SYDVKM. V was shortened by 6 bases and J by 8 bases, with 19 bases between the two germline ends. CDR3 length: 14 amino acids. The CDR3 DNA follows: TGTGCCAGCAGCGAACAGGCCAACGGAGGAGGCTACACCTTC. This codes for CASSEQANGGGYTF.

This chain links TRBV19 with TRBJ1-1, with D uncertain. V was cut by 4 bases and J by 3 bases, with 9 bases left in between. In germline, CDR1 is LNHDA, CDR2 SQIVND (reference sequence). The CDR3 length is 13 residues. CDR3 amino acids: CASSRPDDTEAFF. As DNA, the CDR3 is TGTGCCAGTAGTAGACCCGACGACACTGAAGCTTTCTTT.

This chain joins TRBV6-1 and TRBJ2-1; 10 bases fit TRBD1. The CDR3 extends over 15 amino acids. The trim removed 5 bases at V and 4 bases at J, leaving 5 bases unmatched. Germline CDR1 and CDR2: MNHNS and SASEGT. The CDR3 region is CASSSGTGVYNEQFF. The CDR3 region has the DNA TGTGCCAGCAGTTCCGGGACAGGGGTATACAATGAGCAGTTCTTC.

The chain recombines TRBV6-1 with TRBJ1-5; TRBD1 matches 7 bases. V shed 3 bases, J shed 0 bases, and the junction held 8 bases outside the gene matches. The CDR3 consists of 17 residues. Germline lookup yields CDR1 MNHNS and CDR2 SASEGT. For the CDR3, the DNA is TGTGCCAGCAGTGAGGGACAGCATAGTATTAGCAATCAGCCCCAGCATTTT. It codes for CASSEGQHSISNQPQHF.

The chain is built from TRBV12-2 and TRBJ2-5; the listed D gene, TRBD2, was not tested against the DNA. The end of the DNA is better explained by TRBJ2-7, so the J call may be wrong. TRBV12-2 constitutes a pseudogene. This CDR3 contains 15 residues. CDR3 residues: CASRSGTPSSYEQYF. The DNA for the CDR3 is TGTGCAAGTCGCTCTGGGACTCCAAGCTCCTACGAGCAGTACTTC.

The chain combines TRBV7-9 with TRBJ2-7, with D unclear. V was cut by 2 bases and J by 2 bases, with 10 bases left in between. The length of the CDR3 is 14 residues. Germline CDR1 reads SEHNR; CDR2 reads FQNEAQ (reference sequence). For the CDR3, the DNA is TGTGCCAGCAGCTTATCGATCACCCCCTACGAGCAGTACTTC. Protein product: CASSLSITPYEQYF.

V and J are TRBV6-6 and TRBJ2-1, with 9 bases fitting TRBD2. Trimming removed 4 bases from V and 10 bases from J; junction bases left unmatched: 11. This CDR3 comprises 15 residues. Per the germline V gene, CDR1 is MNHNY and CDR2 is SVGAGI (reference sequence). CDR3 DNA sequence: TGTGCCAGCAGTTCCCTGGGCGGGAGGGCTCGGGAGCAGTTCTTC. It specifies CASSSLGGRAREQFF.

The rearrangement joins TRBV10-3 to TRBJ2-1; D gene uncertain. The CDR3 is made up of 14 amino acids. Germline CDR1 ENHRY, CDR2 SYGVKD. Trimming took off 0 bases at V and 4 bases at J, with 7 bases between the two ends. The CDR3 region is CAISESTDYNEQFF. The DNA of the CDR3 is TGTGCCATCAGTGAGTCGACTGATTACAATGAGCAGTTCTTC.

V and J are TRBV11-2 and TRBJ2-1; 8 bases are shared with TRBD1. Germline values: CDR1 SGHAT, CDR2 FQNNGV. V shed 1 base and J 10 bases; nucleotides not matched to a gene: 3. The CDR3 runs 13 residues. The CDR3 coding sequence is TGTGCCAGCAGCTTAGGACAGGGGAGGGAGCAGTTCTTC. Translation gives CASSLGQGREQFF. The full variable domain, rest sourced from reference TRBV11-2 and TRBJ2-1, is EAGVAQSPRYKIIEKRQSVAFWCNPISGHATLYWYQQILGQGPKLLIQFQNNGVVDDSQLPKDRFSAERLKGVDSTLKIQPAKLEDSAVYLCASSLGQGREQFFGPGTRLTVL.

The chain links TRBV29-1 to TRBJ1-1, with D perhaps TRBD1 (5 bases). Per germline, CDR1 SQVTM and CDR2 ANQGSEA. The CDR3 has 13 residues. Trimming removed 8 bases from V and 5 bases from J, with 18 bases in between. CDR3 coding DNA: TGCAGCTCAAGAGGGGACGGTGGAACTGAAGCTTTCTTT. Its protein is CSSRGDGGTEAFF.

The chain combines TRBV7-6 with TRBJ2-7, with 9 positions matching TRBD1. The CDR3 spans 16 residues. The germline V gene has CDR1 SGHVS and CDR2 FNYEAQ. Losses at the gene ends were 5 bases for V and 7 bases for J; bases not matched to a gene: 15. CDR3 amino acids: CASSAELRDRVLEQYF. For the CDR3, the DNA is TGTGCCAGCAGCGCAGAACTGAGGGACAGGGTTTTGGAGCAGTACTTC. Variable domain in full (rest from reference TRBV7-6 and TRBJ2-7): GAGVSQSPRYKVTKRGQDVALRCDPISGHVSLYWYRQALGQGPEFLTYFNYEAQQDKSGLPNDRFSAERPEGSISTLTIQRTEQRDSAMYRCASSAELRDRVLEQYFGPGTRLTVT.

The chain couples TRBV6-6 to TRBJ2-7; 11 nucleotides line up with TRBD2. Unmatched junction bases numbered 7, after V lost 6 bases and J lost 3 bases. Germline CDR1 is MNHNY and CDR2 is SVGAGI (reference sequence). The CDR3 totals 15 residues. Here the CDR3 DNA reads TGTGCCAGCAGGCCCGGGACTAGCGGCAACTACGAGCAGTACTTC. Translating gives CASRPGTSGNYEQYF.

The CDR3 sequence is CASSPTSGREQFF. CDR3 in DNA: TGTGCCAGCAGCCCTACTAGCGGCCGTGAGCAGTTCTTC. The chain has TRBV7-9 and TRBJ2-1; 8 nucleotides match TRBD2. The length of the CDR3 is 13 residues. J lost 9 bases, V lost 5 bases, and 6 bases had no gene match. Germline values: CDR1 SEHNR, CDR2 FQNEAQ (reference sequence).

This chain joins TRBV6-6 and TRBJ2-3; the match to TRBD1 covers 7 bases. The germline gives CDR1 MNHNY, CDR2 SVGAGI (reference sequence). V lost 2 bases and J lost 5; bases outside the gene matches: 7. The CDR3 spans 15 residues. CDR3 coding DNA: TGTGCCAGCAGTTACCTAGACAGGGAAGAAGATACGCAGTATTTT. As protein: CASSYLDREEDTQYF.

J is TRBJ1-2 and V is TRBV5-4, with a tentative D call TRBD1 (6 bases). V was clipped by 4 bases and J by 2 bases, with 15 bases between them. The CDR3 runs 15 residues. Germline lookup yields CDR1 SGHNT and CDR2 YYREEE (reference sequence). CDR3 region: CASSHGQSGNYGYTF. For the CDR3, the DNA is TGTGCCAGCAGCCACGGACAGTCTGGCAACTATGGCTACACCTTC.